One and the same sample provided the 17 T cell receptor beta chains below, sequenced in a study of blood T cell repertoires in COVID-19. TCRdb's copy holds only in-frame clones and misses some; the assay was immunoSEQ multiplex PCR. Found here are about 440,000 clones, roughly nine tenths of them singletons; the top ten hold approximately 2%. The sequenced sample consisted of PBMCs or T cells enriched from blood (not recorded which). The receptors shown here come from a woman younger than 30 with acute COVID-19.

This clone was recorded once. As DNA, the CDR3 is TGTGCCAGCAGTCCCACACTAGCGGGAGTAATCGATGAGCAGTTCTTC. Its translation: CASSPTLAGVIDEQFF. The V and J genes are TRBV27 and TRBJ2-1; 11 bases fit TRBD2. Germline values: CDR1 MNHEY, CDR2 SMNVEV (reference sequence). The CDR3 consists of 16 residues. Germline trimming cut 5 bases from V and 8 bases from J; bases unmatched to any gene: 11.

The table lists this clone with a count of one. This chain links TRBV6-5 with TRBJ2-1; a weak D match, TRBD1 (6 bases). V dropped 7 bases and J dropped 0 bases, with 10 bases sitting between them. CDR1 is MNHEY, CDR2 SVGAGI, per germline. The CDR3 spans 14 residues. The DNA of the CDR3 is TGTGCCAGCATACCGGGACACTCCTACAATGAGCAGTTCTTC. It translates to CASIPGHSYNEQFF.

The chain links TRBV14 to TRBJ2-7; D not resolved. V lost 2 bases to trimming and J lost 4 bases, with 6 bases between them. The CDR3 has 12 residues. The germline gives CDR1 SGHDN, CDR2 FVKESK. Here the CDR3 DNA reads TGTGCCAGCAGCCAAACGGTATACGAGCAGTACTTC. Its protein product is CASSQTVYEQYF. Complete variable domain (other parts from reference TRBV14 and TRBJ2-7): EAGVTQFPSHSVIEKGQTVTLRCDPISGHDNLYWYRRVMGKEIKFLLHFVKESKQDESGMPNNRFLAERTGGTYSTLKVQPAELEDSGVYFCASSQTVYEQYFGPGTRLTVT.

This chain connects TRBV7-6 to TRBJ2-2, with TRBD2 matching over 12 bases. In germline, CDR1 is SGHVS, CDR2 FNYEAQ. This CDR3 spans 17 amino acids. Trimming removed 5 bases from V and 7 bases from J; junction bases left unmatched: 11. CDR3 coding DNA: TGTGCCAGCAGCAAAACTCCTAGCGGGGGGGCAGGCGGGGAGCTGTTTTTT. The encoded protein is CASSKTPSGGAGGELFF.

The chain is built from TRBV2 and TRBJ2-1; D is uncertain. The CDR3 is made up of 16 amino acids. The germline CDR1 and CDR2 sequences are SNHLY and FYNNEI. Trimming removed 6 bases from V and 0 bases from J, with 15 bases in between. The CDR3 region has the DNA TGTGCCAGCAGCGATTTCAGTGCTAGCTCCTACAATGAGCAGTTCTTC. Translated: CASSDFSASSYNEQFF.

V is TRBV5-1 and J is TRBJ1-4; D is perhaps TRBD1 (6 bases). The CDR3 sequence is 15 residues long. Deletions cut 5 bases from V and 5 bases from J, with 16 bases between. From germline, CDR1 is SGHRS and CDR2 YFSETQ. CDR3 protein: CASRPGGARNEKLFF. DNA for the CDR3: TGCGCCAGCAGGCCCGGGGGGGCGAGAAATGAAAAACTGTTTTTT. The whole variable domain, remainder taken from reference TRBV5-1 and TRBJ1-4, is KAGVTQTPRYLIKTRGQQVTLSCSPISGHRSVSWYQQTPGQGLQFLFEYFSETQRNKGNFPGRFSGRQFSNSRSEMNVSTLELGDSALYLCASRPGGARNEKLFFGSGTQLSVL.

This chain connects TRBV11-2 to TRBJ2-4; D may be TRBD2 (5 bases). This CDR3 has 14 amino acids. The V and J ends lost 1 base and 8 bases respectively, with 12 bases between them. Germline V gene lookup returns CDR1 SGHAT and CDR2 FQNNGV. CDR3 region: CASSLGRDLDIQYF. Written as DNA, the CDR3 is TGTGCCAGCAGCTTAGGCCGGGATTTAGACATTCAGTACTTC.

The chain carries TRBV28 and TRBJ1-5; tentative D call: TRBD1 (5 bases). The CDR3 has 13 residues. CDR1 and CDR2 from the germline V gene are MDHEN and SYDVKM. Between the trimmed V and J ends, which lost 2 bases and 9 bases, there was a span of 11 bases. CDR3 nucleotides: TGTGCCAGCAGTTTACAGGGCCGATGGCCCCAGCATTTT. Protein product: CASSLQGRWPQHF. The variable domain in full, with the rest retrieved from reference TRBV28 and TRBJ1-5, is DVKVTQSSRYLVKRTGEKVFLECVQDMDHENMFWYRQDPGLGLRLIYFSYDVKMKEKGDIPEGYSVSREKKERFSLILESASTNQTSMYLCASSLQGRWPQHFGDGTRLSIL.

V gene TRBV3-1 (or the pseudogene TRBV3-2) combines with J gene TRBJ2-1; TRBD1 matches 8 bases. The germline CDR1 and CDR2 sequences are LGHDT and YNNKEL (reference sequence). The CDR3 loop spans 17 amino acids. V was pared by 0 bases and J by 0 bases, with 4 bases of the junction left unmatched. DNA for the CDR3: TGTGCCAGCAGCCAAGATCAGGGGGCAAGCTCCTACAATGAGCAGTTCTTC. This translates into CASSQDQGASSYNEQFF.

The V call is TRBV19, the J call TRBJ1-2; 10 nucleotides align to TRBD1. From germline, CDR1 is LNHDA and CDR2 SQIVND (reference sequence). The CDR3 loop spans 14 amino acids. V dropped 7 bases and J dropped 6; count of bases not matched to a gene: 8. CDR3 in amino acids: CASKPTGGANGYTF. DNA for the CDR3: TGTGCCAGTAAACCGACAGGGGGCGCGAATGGCTACACCTTC.

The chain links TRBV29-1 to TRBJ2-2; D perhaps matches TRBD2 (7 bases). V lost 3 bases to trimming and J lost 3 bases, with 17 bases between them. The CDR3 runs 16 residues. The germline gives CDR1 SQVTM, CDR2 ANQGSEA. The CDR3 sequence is CSVESRGPSYTGELFF. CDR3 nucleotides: TGCAGCGTTGAGTCGCGGGGGCCCAGCTACACCGGGGAGCTGTTTTTT.

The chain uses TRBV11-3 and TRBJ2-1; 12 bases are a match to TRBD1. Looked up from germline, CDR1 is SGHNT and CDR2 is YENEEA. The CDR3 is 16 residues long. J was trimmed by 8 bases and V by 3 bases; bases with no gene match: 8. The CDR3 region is CASSFSGTGGFDEQFF. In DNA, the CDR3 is TGTGCCAGCAGCTTTTCCGGGACAGGGGGCTTCGATGAGCAGTTCTTC.

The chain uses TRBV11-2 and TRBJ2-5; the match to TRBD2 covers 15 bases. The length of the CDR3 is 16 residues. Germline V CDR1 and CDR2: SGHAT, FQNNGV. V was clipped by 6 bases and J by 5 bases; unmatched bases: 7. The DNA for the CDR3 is TGTGCCAGCAGGCCGGGACTAGCGGGGGGAGGGGAGACCCAGTACTTC. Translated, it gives CASRPGLAGGGETQYF.

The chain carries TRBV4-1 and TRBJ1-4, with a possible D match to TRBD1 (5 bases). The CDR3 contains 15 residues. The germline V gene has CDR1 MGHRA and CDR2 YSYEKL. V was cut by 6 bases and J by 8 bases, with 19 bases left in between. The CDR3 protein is CASRFSYQGGEKLFF. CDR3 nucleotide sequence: TGCGCCAGCAGATTCTCCTACCAGGGTGGGGAAAAACTGTTTTTT.

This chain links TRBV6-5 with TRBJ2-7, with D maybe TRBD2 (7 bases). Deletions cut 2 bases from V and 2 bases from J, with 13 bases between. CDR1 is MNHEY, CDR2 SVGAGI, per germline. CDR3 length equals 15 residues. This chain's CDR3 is CASSYEGGGPYEQYF. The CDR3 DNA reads TGTGCCAGCAGTTACGAGGGGGGGGGCCCCTACGAGCAGTACTTC.

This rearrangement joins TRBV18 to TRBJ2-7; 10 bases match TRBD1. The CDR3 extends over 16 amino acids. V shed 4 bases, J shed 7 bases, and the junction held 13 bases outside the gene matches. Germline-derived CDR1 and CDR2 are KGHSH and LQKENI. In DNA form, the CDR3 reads TGTGCCAGCTCACGAAACCCGGGACAGGGGTTCGAAGAGCAGTACTTC. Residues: CASSRNPGQGFEEQYF.

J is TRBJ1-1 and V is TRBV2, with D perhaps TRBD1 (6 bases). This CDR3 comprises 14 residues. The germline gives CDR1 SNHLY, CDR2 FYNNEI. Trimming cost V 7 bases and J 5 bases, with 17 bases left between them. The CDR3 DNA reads TGTGCCAGCAAACTGGACAGACCACCAACTGAAGCTTTCTTT. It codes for CASKLDRPPTEAFF.